The 10 T cell receptor beta chains below come from one sample, sequenced in a study of T cells after posttransplantation cyclophosphamide. Cyclophosphamide on days +3 and +4 followed busulfan-fludarabine conditioning and a marrow graft. Clones were read by immunoSEQ multiplex PCR, and TCRdb kept only the in-frame ones, dropping some. The sample includes around 22,000 clones, roughly nine tenths seen only once; the top ten take over 10%. The material was PBMCs, obtained after allogeneic stem cell transplant with posttransplant cyclophosphamide. Receptors were obtained from a female patient in her thirties or forties who received an allogeneic stem cell transplant from an unrelated donor, was CMV-positive, and had no GVHD. The T cells may partly be graft donor cells.

This rearrangement joins TRBV5-8 to TRBJ2-2, with a tentative D call TRBD2 (5 bases). CDR3 length: 16 residues. V gave up 5 bases and J gave up 12 bases, with 26 bases separating them. Germline values: CDR1 SGHTS, CDR2 YDEGEE. CDR3 nucleotides: TGTGCCAGCAGTCCAAGGACTCCAACCCAAGTCCTCAAGCTGTTTTTT. It is translated as CASSPRTPTQVLKLFF.

The V gene is TRBV28, the J gene TRBJ2-7; D unclear. Per germline, CDR1 MDHEN and CDR2 SYDVKM. The CDR3 length is 13 residues. Trimming stripped 2 bases from V and 3 bases from J, with 8 bases between. The CDR3 spells CASSLIGDYEQYF. CDR3 sequence (DNA): TGTGCCAGCAGTTTAATTGGAGACTACGAGCAGTACTTC.

This clone was seen just once. The chain combines TRBV6-5 with TRBJ1-2; D gene uncertain. The germline CDR1 and CDR2 sequences are MNHEY and SVGAGI. This CDR3 is built from 12 residues. Trimming shortened V by 8 bases and J by 8 bases, and 15 bases separated the two germline ends. The CDR3 DNA is TGTGCCAGCTACTCCCCCCTTACCGGCTACACCTTC. Translation gives CASYSPLTGYTF.

J is TRBJ2-7 and V is TRBV11-3; 8 bases agree with TRBD2. Germline CDR1 SGHNT, CDR2 YENEEA. This CDR3 comprises 17 residues. J gave up 3 bases and V 1 base, and 11 bases lay outside the gene matches. CDR3 DNA sequence: TGTGCCAGCAGCTTAGTGGTTGCAGCGGGGGCTATCTACGAGCAGTACTTC. Translation gives CASSLVVAAGAIYEQYF.

J is TRBJ2-7 and V is TRBV6-6, with a tentative D call TRBD1 (6 bases). The CDR3 is 14 amino acids. Trimming left V 6 bases short and J 0 bases short, with 12 bases between. CDR1 and CDR2 (germline): MNHNY, SVGAGI (reference sequence). CDR3 amino acids: CASSTGQSSYEQYF. The CDR3 DNA reads as TGTGCCAGCAGCACAGGGCAATCCTCCTACGAGCAGTACTTC.

J is TRBJ1-6 and V is TRBV15, with 7 positions matching TRBD1. Germline V gene data show CDR1 as LNHNV and CDR2 as YYDKDF (reference sequence). The CDR3 length is 15 residues. V lost 1 base to trimming and J lost 8 bases; unmatched junction nucleotides: 5. CDR3 DNA sequence: TGTGCCACCAGCAGAGGCGGGGACAGTCATTCACCCCTCCACTTT. This translates into CATSRGGDSHSPLHF.

The chain has TRBV10-3 and TRBJ1-3; D unclear. This CDR3 has 16 amino acids. With 3 bases removed from V and 1 base from J, the gap between germline ends came to 13 bases. CDR1 ENHRY and CDR2 SYGVKD come from the germline V gene. The CDR3 sequence: CAISESQPESGNTIYF. The CDR3 DNA is TGTGCCATCAGTGAATCACAGCCAGAATCTGGAAACACCATATATTTT.

The chain has TRBV13 and TRBJ2-1, with 8 bases that match TRBD1. V was clipped by 3 bases and J by 6 bases; unmatched bases: 7. CDR1 and CDR2 (germline): PRHDT, FYEKMQ (reference sequence). This CDR3 comprises 15 residues. The CDR3: CASSFRQGATNEQFF. As DNA, the CDR3 is TGTGCCAGCAGCTTTCGCCAGGGGGCAACCAATGAGCAGTTCTTC.

The chain employs TRBV5-4 and TRBJ2-5; 7 bases fit TRBD2. The CDR3 has 16 residues. Germline lookup yields CDR1 SGHNT and CDR2 YYREEE (reference sequence). Germline trimming cut 5 bases from V and 4 bases from J; bases unmatched to any gene: 14. CDR3 protein: CASRPDRPGGGETQYF. The CDR3 region has the DNA TGTGCCAGCAGACCCGACCGTCCGGGGGGTGGAGAGACCCAGTACTTC.

This rearrangement joins TRBV18 to TRBJ2-3; 9 nucleotides line up with TRBD1. The V and J ends lost 3 bases and 6 bases, in that order; junction bases with no gene match: 7. Germline V CDR1 and CDR2: KGHSH, LQKENI. CDR3 size: 15 residues. The CDR3 DNA reads TGTGCCAGCTCACCCCCTAATGACAGGGGGGATACGCAGTATTTT. Translated, it gives CASSPPNDRGDTQYF. Full variable domain (outside the CDR3, taken from reference TRBV18 and TRBJ2-3): NAGVMQNPRHLVRRRGQEARLRCSPMKGHSHVYWYRQLPEEGLKFMVYLQKENIIDESGMPKERFSAEFPKEGPSILRIQQVVRGDSAAYFCASSPPNDRGDTQYFGPGTRLTVL.